This TCR beta chain was observed in a study of control samples from healthy donors and cancer patients. The method was immunoSEQ multiplex PCR; TCRdb's version includes in-frame clones alone and lacks a portion of them. The sample carries 82,000 or so clones, around 94% recorded once. Sequencing was performed on blood. The TCR comes from a woman in her late teens or twenties in good health.

The CDR3 is CASSLAWSNTQYF. CDR3 in DNA: TGTGCCAGCAGCTTAGCTTGGAGCAATACGCAGTATTTT. The chain uses TRBV7-2 and TRBJ2-3, with D unresolved. The CDR3 length is 13 residues. Germline CDR1 SGHTA, CDR2 FQGNSA. With 0 bases removed from V and 7 bases from J, the gap between germline ends came to 8 bases.